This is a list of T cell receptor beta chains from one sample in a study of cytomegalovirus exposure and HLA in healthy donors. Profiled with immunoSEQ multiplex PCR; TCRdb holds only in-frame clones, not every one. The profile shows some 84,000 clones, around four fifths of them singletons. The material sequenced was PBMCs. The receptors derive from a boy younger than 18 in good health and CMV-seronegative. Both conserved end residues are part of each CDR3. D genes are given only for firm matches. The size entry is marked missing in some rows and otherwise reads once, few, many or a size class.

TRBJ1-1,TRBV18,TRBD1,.,TGTGCCAGCTCACCGAAGGGACAGGGGAACACTGAAGCTTTCTTT,CASSPKGQGNTEAFF
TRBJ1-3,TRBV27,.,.,TGTGCCAGTCGGGGTAGTACCTCTGGAAACACCATATATTTT,CASRGSTSGNTIYF
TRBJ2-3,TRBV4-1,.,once,TGCGCCAGCAGCCAAGATTCACCACTGCGCACAGATACGCAGTATTTT,CASSQDSPLRTDTQYF
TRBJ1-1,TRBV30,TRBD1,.,TGTGCCTGGAGTAAGGGACAGGGGGCTAGAGCTTTCTTT,CAWSKGQGARAFF
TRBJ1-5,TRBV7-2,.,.,TGTGCCAGCAGCTTCCCAGGGATACTTCAGCCCCAGCATTTT,CASSFPGILQPQHF
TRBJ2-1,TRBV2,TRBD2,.,TGTGCCAGCAGTGAACCGACTAGCGGGAGTGTATGGAGCGGTGAGCAGTTCTTC,CASSEPTSGSVWSGEQFF
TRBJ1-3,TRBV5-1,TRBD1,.,TGCGCCAGCAGCTGGACAGGGGAAACAAACACCATATATTTT,CASSWTGETNTIYF
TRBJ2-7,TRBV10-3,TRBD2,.,TGTGCCATCGCGGTAGCGGGGAACGAGCAGTACTTC,CAIAVAGNEQYF
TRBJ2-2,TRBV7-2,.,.,TGTGCCAGCAGCTTAAGTGGCCCCAACACCGGGGAGCTGTTTTTT,CASSLSGPNTGELFF
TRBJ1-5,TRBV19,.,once,TGTGCCAGTAGTATAGATGGCTATCAGCCCCAGCATTTT,CASSIDGYQPQHF
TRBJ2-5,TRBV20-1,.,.,TGCAGTGCCCGAGAAGAGACCCAGTACTTC,CSAREETQYF
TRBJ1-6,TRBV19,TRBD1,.,TGTGCCAGTAGTTTAATGGGACAGGGGATCAGCTCCTATAATTCACCCCTCCACTTT,CASSLMGQGISSYNSPLHF
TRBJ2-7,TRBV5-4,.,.,TGTGCCAGCAGCCCGACCCGGGACTGGGTATCCTACGAGCAGTACTTC,CASSPTRDWVSYEQYF
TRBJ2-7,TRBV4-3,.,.,TGCGCCAGCAGCCAAGTGCGGGGGCCCTACGAGCAGTACTTC,CASSQVRGPYEQYF
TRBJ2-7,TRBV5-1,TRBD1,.,TGCGCCAGCAGCTTCCGACAGGGGGCCTACGAGCAGTACTTC,CASSFRQGAYEQYF
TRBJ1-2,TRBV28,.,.,TGTGCCAGCACGCGACCTCCGGGAGGCTACACCTTC,CASTRPPGGYTF
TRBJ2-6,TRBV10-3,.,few,TGTGCCATCAGGGACAGTTCTGGGGCCAACGTCCTGACTTTC,CAIRDSSGANVLTF
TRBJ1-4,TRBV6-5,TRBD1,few,TGTGCCAGCAGTCAACGGGACAGTAAGGAAAAACTGTTTTTT,CASSQRDSKEKLFF
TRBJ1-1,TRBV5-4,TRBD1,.,TGTGCCAGCAGCTTGGGGAGGGACAGGGGATGGGGGGGCACTGAAGCTTTCTTT,CASSLGRDRGWGGTEAFF
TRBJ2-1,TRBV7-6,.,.,TGTGCCAGCAGCTTAGCGCTCGGGAACAATGAGCAGTTCTTC,CASSLALGNNEQFF
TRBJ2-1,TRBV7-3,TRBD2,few,TGTGCCAGCAGCTTAGGGACTAGGTCCTACAATGAGCAGTTCTTC,CASSLGTRSYNEQFF
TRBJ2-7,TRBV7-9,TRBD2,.,TGTGCCAGCAGCCCGGGAGGACACGCCAAGGCCGCCTACGAGCAGTACTTC,CASSPGGHAKAAYEQYF